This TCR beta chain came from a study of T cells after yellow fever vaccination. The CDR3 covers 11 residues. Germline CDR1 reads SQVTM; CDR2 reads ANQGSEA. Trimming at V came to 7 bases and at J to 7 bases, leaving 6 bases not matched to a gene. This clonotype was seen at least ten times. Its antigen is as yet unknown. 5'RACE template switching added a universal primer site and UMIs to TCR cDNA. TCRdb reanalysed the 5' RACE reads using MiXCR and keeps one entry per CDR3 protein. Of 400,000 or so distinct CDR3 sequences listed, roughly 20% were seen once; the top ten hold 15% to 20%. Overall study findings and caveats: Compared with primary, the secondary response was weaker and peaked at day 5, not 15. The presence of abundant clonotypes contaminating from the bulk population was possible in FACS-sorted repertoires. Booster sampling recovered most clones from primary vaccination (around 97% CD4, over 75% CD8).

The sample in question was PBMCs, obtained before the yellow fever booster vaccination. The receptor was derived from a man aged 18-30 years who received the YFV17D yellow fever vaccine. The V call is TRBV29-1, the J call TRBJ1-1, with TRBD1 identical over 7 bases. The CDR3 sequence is CSAYRGGEAFF. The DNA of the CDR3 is TGCAGCGCCTACAGGGGAGGTGAAGCTTTCTTT. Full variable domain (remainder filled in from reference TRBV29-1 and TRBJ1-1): SAVISQKPSRDICQRGTSLTIQCQVDSQVTMMFWYRQQPGQSLTLIATANQGSEATYESGFVIDKFPISRPNLTFSTLTVSNMSPEDSSIYLCSAYRGGEAFFGQGTRLTVV.